This is a list of T cell receptor beta chains from one sample in a study of T cell responses to AZD1222 COVID-19 vaccine. Method: immunoSEQ multiplex PCR; TCRdb's copy keeps in-frame clones and lacks some. The repertoire consists of about 140,000 clones, with 85% to 90% occurring once and the leading ten covering roughly 3%. The sample was peripheral blood, taken on day 0 of AZD1222 vaccination. Receptors originate from an adult in good health. Both conserved end residues are part of each CDR3. D genes are given only for firm matches. Clone size, where shown, is once, few, many, or a class for clones that have expanded.

TRBJ2-5 | NA | TRBV4-2 | once | CASSQAGVGSGSQETQYF | TGTGCCAGCAGCCAGGCCGGGGTAGGGAGCGGGTCCCAAGAGACCCAGTACTTC
TRBJ1-1 | NA | TRBV5-4 | NA | CASSLRIGPNTEAFF | TGTGCCAGCAGCTTGAGGATTGGGCCGAACACTGAAGCTTTCTTT
TRBJ1-1 | NA | TRBV6-2/TRBV6-3 | NA | CASSYSGRTEAFF | TGTGCCAGCAGTTACTCCGGTAGAACTGAAGCTTTCTTT
TRBJ2-3 | TRBD1 | TRBV6-5 | NA | CASSYSRDRGYDTQYF | TGTGCCAGCAGTTACTCCCGGGACAGGGGTTACGATACGCAGTATTTT
TRBJ2-7 | NA | TRBV10-2 | few | CASNQGTYEQYF | TGCGCCAGCAACCAGGGAACCTACGAGCAGTACTTC
TRBJ2-4 | NA | TRBV4-3 | NA | CASSQDTGTTSNIQYF | TGCGCCAGCAGCCAAGATACAGGGACTACATCCAACATTCAGTACTTC
TRBJ1-6 | TRBD1 | TRBV30 | NA | CAWSMGQGAFSPLHF | TGTGCCTGGAGCATGGGACAGGGGGCTTTTTCACCCCTCCACTTT
TRBJ1-1 | NA | TRBV18 | once | CASSPAGFEAFF | TGTGCCAGCTCACCAGCGGGATTTGAAGCTTTCTTT
TRBJ2-3 | TRBD2 | TRBV30 | NA | CAWTPIILAGYTDTQYF | TGTGCCTGGACCCCTATAATACTAGCGGGATACACAGATACGCAGTATTTT
TRBJ2-1 | NA | TRBV28 | NA | CASSLPTGLNEQFF | TGTGCCAGCAGTTTACCGACAGGCCTCAATGAGCAGTTCTTC
TRBJ1-3 | TRBD1 | TRBV6-4 | NA | CASRIGRQGLSGNTIYF | TGTGCCAGCCGGATAGGGAGACAGGGGCTCTCTGGAAACACCATATATTTT
TRBJ1-6 | NA | TRBV6-1 | few | CASRIGDSPLHF | TGTGCCAGCCGTATCGGGGATTCACCCCTCCACTTT
TRBJ1-6 | TRBD1 | TRBV7-9 | NA | CASSSRTGHNSPLHF | TGTGCCAGCAGCTCCCGGACAGGGCACAATTCACCCCTCCACTTT
TRBJ2-7 | NA | TRBV6-2/TRBV6-3 | once | CASSLGGDGYHEQYF | TGTGCCAGCAGTTTGGGCGGGGACGGATACCACGAGCAGTACTTC
TRBJ2-1 | NA | TRBV15 | few | CATNDLGRQFF | TGTGCCACCAACGACCTGGGAAGGCAGTTCTTC
TRBJ2-4 | TRBD2 | TRBV28 | NA | CASPPSGLAGVGKNIQYF | TGTGCCAGCCCTCCATCCGGGCTAGCGGGAGTCGGCAAAAACATTCAGTACTTC
TRBJ1-5 | TRBD1 | TRBV11-2 | few | CASSFTGGGQPQHF | TGTGCCAGCAGCTTCACAGGGGGCGGTCAGCCCCAGCATTTT
TRBJ2-1 | TRBD2 | TRBV11-3 | NA | CASSRAGGPYNEQFF | TGTGCCAGCAGCCGAGCGGGAGGGCCCTACAATGAGCAGTTCTTC
TRBJ1-1 | NA | TRBV7-9 | NA | CASSLEGEGTEAFF | TGTGCCAGCAGCTTAGAAGGGGAGGGCACTGAAGCTTTCTTT
TRBJ1-5 | TRBD1 | TRBV9 | NA | CASSVDSGTGGNQPQHF | TGTGCCAGCAGCGTCGACTCCGGGACAGGGGGCAATCAGCCCCAGCATTTT
TRBJ2-7 | TRBD1 | TRBV29-1 | NA | CSVDMGQNYEQYF | TGCAGCGTTGATATGGGACAGAACTACGAGCAGTACTTC
TRBJ2-7 | TRBD1 | TRBV6-5 | NA | CASRLTGSSYEQYF | TGTGCCAGCAGACTGACAGGGTCCTCCTACGAGCAGTACTTC
TRBJ2-7 | NA | TRBV27 | NA | CASSLAPSYEQYF | TGTGCCAGCAGTTTAGCCCCGTCCTACGAGCAGTACTTC
TRBJ2-3 | TRBD2 | TRBV4-2 | NA | CASSQDGTGGPLGTQYF | TGTGCCAGCAGCCAAGATGGGACGGGAGGGCCGCTCGGTACGCAGTATTTT
TRBJ2-7 | NA | TRBV11-2 | NA | CASSFFRTVVDEQYF | TGTGCCAGCAGCTTCTTCAGGACGGTCGTCGACGAGCAGTACTTC
TRBJ2-1 | NA | TRBV4-2 | NA | CASSQVAEDYNEQFF | TGTGCCAGCAGCCAAGTAGCGGAAGACTACAATGAGCAGTTCTTC
TRBJ2-2 | NA | TRBV2 | NA | CASVGGSGVDTGELFF | TGTGCCAGCGTCGGGGGTTCCGGGGTCGACACCGGGGAGCTGTTTTTT
TRBJ1-1 | TRBD1 | TRBV28 | few | CASPPGGEGTEAFF | TGTGCCAGCCCTCCAGGGGGCGAAGGCACTGAAGCTTTCTTT
TRBJ1-2 | NA | TRBV3-1/TRBV3-2 | NA | CASSQDDSFGGYTF | TGTGCCAGCAGCCAAGATGATTCCTTCGGGGGCTACACCTTC
TRBJ1-4 | NA | TRBV7-2 | NA | CASKYGVLGNEKLFF | TGTGCCAGCAAATATGGGGTCTTAGGAAATGAAAAACTGTTTTTT
TRBJ1-1 | NA | TRBV5-1 | NA | CASSGGTVNTEAFF | TGCGCCAGCAGCGGCGGGACGGTGAACACTGAAGCTTTCTTT
TRBJ1-2 | NA | TRBV4-2 | NA | CASSQDRTSPSGYTF | TGTGCCAGCAGCCAAGATCGTACCAGTCCTAGCGGCTACACCTTC
TRBJ2-6 | NA | TRBV19 | NA | CASTLRDSTGANVLTF | TGTGCCAGTACCCTTAGGGATTCTACCGGGGCCAACGTCCTGACTTTC
TRBJ2-2 | NA | TRBV3-1/TRBV3-2 | NA | CASSRGRETTGELFF | TGTGCCAGCAGCCGGGGGCGGGAGACCACCGGGGAGCTGTTTTTT
TRBJ2-1 | NA | TRBV9 | NA | CASSVFSSDNEQFF | TGTGCCAGCAGCGTATTTTCGAGCGACAATGAGCAGTTCTTC
TRBJ2-2 | TRBD2 | TRBV19 | few | CASTLGTTLTGELFF | TGTGCCAGTACTCTCGGGACTACGCTCACCGGGGAGCTGTTTTTT
TRBJ1-4 | TRBD1 | TRBV4-3 | NA | CASSQDSGTVNEKLFF | TGCGCCAGCAGCCAAGATTCAGGGACAGTAAATGAAAAACTGTTTTTT
TRBJ1-3 | NA | TRBV7-8 | once | CASSLAGRGTSGNTIYF | TGTGCCAGCAGCTTAGCGGGGCGGGGGACGTCTGGAAACACCATATATTTT
TRBJ1-1 | NA | TRBV14 | few | CASSQETYTEAFF | TGTGCCAGCAGCCAGGAGACATACACTGAAGCTTTCTTT
TRBJ1-5 | NA | TRBV6-1 | NA | CASSESRGHLSRFPYQPQHF | TGTGCCAGCAGTGAATCGAGGGGACACCTATCCCGCTTTCCCTATCAGCCCCAGCATTTT
TRBJ2-1 | NA | TRBV5-1 | NA | CASRWPRLGDHSYNEQFF | TGCGCCAGCAGGTGGCCAAGGCTCGGGGACCACTCCTACAATGAGCAGTTCTTC
TRBJ1-1 | NA | TRBV18 | NA | CASSPRTGNAITEAFF | TGTGCCAGCTCACCACGAACAGGGAATGCCATAACTGAAGCTTTCTTT
TRBJ1-2 | NA | TRBV7-8 | NA | CASSLDPGALGYTF | TGTGCCAGCAGCTTAGACCCGGGGGCGCTTGGCTACACCTTC
TRBJ2-3 | NA | TRBV14 | NA | CASSRWRDTQYF | TGTGCCAGCAGCCGATGGCGTGATACGCAGTATTTT
TRBJ1-5 | TRBD1 | TRBV4-3 | NA | CASSPGTAFSLYSNQPQHF | TGCGCCAGCAGCCCAGGGACAGCTTTTTCTCTCTATAGCAATCAGCCCCAGCATTTT
TRBJ1-1 | NA | TRBV15 | NA | CATSTGAGGMGGTEAFF | TGTGCCACCAGCACCGGAGCCGGGGGAATGGGAGGCACTGAAGCTTTCTTT
TRBJ2-1 | TRBD2 | TRBV7-9 | NA | CASSDSGRGNEQFF | TGTGCCAGCAGCGATAGCGGGAGGGGCAATGAGCAGTTCTTC
TRBJ2-1 | NA | TRBV27 | few | CASSLPATAHEQFF | TGTGCCAGCAGTTTACCGGCCACAGCTCATGAGCAGTTCTTC
TRBJ1-1 | NA | TRBV9 | NA | CASSGAMSTEAFF | TGTGCCAGCAGCGGGGCTATGAGCACTGAAGCTTTCTTT
TRBJ2-2 | NA | TRBV3-1/TRBV3-2 | NA | CASSQKGTHTGELFF | TGTGCCAGCAGCCAAAAGGGGACTCACACCGGGGAGCTGTTTTTT
TRBJ2-1 | NA | TRBV19 | once | CASETGNSYNEQFF | TGTGCCAGCGAAACGGGGAACTCCTACAATGAGCAGTTCTTC
TRBJ1-1 | NA | TRBV5-1 | few | CASSFGGVNTEAFF | TGCGCCAGCAGCTTCGGAGGGGTGAACACTGAAGCTTTCTTT
TRBJ2-6 | NA | TRBV5-1 | NA | CASSLLRGSGANVLTF | TGCGCCAGCAGCCTGCTCAGGGGCTCTGGGGCCAACGTCCTGACTTTC
TRBJ2-1 | NA | TRBV7-9 | NA | CASSSNPNEQFF | TGTGCCAGCAGCTCAAACCCCAATGAGCAGTTCTTC
TRBJ1-1 | NA | TRBV6-5 | NA | CASSYRQADTEAFF | TGTGCCAGCAGTTACAGACAGGCTGACACTGAAGCTTTCTTT
TRBJ2-1 | NA | TRBV5-4 | NA | CASSLGEGPGNEQFF | TGTGCCAGCAGCTTGGGTGAAGGACCGGGCAATGAGCAGTTCTTC
TRBJ2-1 | TRBD2 | TRBV27 | NA | CASSIYSGRPYNEQFF | TGTGCCAGCAGTATTTATAGCGGGAGGCCCTACAATGAGCAGTTCTTC
TRBJ2-7 | NA | TRBV2 | NA | CASTDPGIHEQYF | TGTGCCAGCACCGATCCGGGGATCCACGAGCAGTACTTC
TRBJ1-2 | NA | TRBV3-1/TRBV3-2 | NA | CASSQTRTDLYGYTF | TGTGCCAGCAGCCAAACAAGGACAGACCTCTATGGCTACACCTTC
TRBJ1-2 | TRBD1 | TRBV29-1 | NA | CSVGQTGVYGYTF | TGCAGCGTTGGCCAAACAGGGGTCTATGGCTACACCTTC